This TCR beta chain was sequenced in a study of cytomegalovirus exposure and HLA in healthy donors. In the PCR, 60 Vbeta and 13 Jbeta primers were used. The method was immunoSEQ multiplex PCR; TCRdb's version includes in-frame clones alone and lacks a portion of them. Of roughly 200,000 clones in the sample, around three quarters were seen once. Findings of the study overall: An analysis done earlier found most TCR beta V segments productive about 87% or about 30% of the time.

To note about this clone: Its antigen remains unidentified.

The receptor was isolated from a man aged 25-45 years in good health and CMV-seronegative. Sequencing was done on a sample of PBMCs.

The CDR3 region is CAPPHREPNTGELFF. The CDR3 DNA is TGTGCCCCCCCGCACCGGGAACCGAACACCGGGGAGCTGTTTTTT. The rearrangement joins TRBV14 to TRBJ2-2; a weak D match, TRBD2 (5 bases). Trimming pared 11 bases from V and 0 bases from J, leaving 16 bases between. The V gene's germline CDR1 is SGHDN and CDR2 FVKESK. This CDR3 region has 15 residues.